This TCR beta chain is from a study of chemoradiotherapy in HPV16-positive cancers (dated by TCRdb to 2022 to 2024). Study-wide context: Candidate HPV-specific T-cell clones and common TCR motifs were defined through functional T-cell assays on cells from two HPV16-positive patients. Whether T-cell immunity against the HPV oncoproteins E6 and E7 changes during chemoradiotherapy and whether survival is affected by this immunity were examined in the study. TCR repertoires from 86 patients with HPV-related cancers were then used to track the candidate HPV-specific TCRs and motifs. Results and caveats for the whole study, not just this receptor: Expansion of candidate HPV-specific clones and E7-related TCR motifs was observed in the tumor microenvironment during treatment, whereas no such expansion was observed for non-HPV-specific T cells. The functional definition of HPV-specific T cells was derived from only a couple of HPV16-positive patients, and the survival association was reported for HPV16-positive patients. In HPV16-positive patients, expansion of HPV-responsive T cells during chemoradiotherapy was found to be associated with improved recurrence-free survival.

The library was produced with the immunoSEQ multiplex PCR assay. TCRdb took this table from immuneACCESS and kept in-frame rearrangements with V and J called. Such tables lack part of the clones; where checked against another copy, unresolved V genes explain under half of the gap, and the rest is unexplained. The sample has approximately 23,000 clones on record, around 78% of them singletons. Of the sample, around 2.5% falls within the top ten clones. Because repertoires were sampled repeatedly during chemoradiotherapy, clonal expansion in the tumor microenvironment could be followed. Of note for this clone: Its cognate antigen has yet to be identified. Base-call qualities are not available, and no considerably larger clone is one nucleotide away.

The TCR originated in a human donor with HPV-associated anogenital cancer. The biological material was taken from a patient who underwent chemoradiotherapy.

CDR3 sequence: CASRYGGPTKNIQYF. The DNA is as follows: TGTGCCAGCAGGTATGGAGGCCCGACCAAAAACATTCAGTACTTC. The chain uses TRBV28 and TRBJ2-4; the D segment could be TRBD2, given 5 matching bases. The germline V gene yields MDHEN for CDR1 and SYDVKM for CDR2. From its cysteine to its phenylalanine, the CDR3 spans 15 amino acids. The kept DNA is CDR3 alone, 45 bases in frame from the first base. V is reduced by 6 bases and J by 2 bases, leaving a spacing of 14 bases between them.